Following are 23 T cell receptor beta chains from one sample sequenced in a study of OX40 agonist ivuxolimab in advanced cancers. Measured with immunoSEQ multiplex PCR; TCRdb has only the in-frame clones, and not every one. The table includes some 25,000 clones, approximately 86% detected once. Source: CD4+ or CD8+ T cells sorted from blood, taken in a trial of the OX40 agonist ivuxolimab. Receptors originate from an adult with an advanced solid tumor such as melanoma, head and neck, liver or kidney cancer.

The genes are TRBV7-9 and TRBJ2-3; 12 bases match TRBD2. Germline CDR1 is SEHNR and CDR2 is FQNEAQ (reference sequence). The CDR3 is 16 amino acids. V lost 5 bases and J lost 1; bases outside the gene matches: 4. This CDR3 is CASSLRLAGGTDTQYF. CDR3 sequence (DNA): TGTGCCAGCAGCCTGCGACTAGCGGGGGGCACAGATACGCAGTATTTT.

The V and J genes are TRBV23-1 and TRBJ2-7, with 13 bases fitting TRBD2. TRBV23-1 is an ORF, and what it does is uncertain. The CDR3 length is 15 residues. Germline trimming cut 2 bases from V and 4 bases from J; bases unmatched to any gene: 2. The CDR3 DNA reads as TGCGCCAGCAGTCAAACTAGCGGGAGGGGGTACGAGCAGTACTTC. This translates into CASSQTSGRGYEQYF.

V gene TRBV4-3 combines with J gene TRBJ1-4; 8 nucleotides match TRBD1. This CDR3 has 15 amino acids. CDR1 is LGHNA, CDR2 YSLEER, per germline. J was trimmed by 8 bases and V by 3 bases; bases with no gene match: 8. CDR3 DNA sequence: TGCGCCAGCAGCCACGGACAGGGAGGAGGCGAAAAACTGTTTTTT. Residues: CASSHGQGGGEKLFF.

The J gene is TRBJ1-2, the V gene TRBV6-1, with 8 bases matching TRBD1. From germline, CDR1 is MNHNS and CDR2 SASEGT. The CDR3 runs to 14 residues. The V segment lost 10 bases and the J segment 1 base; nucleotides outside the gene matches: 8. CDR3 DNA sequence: TGTGCCATCCGCATGGACAGGGATAACTATGGCTACACCTTC. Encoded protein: CAIRMDRDNYGYTF.

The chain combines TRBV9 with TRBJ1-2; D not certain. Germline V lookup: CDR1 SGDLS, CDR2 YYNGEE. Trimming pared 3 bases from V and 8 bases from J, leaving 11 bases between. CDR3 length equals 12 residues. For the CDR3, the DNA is TGTGCCAGCAGCGGAGGAGGCCGGGGCTACACCTTC. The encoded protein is CASSGGGRGYTF.

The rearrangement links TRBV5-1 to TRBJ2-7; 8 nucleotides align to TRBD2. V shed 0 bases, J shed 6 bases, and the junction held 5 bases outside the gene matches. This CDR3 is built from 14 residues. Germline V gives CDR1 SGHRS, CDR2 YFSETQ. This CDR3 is CASSLGGLAPEQYF. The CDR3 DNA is TGCGCCAGCAGCTTGGGCGGACTAGCACCCGAGCAGTACTTC.

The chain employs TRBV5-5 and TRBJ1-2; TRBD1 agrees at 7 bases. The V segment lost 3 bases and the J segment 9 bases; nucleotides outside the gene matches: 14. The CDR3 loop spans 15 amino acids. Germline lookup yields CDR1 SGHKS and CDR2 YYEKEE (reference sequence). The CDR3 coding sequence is TGTGCCAGCAGCTCCCCCCTGGACAGGACCGGGAGCTACACCTTC. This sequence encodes CASSSPLDRTGSYTF.

CDR3 bases: TGTGCCAGCAGTTCAAACAGGGGGTACGAGCAGTACTTC. Translation gives CASSSNRGYEQYF. The chain is built from TRBV27 and TRBJ2-7; 8 bases fit TRBD1. Germline V gives CDR1 MNHEY, CDR2 SMNVEV (reference sequence). CDR3 length: 13 residues. J was trimmed by 4 bases and V by 4 bases; bases with no gene match: 3.

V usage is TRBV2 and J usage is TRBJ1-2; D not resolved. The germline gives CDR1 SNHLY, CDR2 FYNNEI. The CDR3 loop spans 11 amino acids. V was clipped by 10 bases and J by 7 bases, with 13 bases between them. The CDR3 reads CAISARSGYTF. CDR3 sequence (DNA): TGTGCCATCTCGGCCAGGAGTGGCTACACCTTC.

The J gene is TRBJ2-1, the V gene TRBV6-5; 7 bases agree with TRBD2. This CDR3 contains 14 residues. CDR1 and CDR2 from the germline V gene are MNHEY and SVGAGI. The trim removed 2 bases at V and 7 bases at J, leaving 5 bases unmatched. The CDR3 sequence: CASSYGGERNEQFF. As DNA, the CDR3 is TGTGCCAGCAGTTACGGGGGGGAAAGGAATGAGCAGTTCTTC.

Here the CDR3 reads CASRLGFSNQPQHF. CDR3 bases: TGTGCCAGCAGATTGGGGTTTAGCAATCAGCCCCAGCATTTT. The chain couples TRBV27 to TRBJ1-5; unclear D gene. The germline V and J ends were trimmed by 6 bases and 0 bases, with 9 bases remaining between them. The length of the CDR3 is 14 residues. Germline-derived CDR1 and CDR2 are MNHEY and SMNVEV (reference sequence).

The CDR3 reads CASSQGNAGELFF. CDR3 DNA sequence: TGCGCCAGCAGCCAAGGAAACGCCGGGGAGCTGTTTTTT. The genes are TRBV4-1 and TRBJ2-2, with D unclear. There are 13 residues in the CDR3. The V end was cut by 1 base, the J end by 6 bases, with 6 bases between. Germline lookup yields CDR1 MGHRA and CDR2 YSYEKL.

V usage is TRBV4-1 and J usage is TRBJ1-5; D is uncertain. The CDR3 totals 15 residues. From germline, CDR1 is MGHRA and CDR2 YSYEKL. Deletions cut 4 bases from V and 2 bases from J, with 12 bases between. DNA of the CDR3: TGCGCCAGCAGCCTTAGATCTGCAGGCAATCAGCCCCAGCATTTT. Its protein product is CASSLRSAGNQPQHF.

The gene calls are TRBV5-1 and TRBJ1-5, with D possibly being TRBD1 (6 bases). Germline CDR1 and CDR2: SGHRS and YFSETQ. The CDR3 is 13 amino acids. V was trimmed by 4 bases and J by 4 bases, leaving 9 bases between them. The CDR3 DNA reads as TGCGCCAGCAGCCGGACAGTTAATCAGCCCCAGCATTTT. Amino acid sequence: CASSRTVNQPQHF.

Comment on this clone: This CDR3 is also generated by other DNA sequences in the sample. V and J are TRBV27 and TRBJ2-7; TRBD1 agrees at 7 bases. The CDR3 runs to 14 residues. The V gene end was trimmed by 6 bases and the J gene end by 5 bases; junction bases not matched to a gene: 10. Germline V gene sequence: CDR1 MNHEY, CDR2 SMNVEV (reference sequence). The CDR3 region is CASSFDRAWDEQYF. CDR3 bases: TGTGCCAGCAGCTTTGACAGGGCGTGGGACGAGCAGTACTTC.

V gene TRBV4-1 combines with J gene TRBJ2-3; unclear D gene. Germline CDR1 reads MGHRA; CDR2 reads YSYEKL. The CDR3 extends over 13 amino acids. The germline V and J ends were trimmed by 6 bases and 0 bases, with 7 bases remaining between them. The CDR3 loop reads CASRHESTDTQYF. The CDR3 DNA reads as TGCGCCAGCAGACACGAAAGCACAGATACGCAGTATTTT.

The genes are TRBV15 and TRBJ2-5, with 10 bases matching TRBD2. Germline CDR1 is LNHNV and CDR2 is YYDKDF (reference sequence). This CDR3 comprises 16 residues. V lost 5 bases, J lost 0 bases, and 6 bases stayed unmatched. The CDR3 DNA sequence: TGTGCCACCAGCTCCGGACTAGCGGAATACCAAGAGACCCAGTACTTC. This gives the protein CATSSGLAEYQETQYF.

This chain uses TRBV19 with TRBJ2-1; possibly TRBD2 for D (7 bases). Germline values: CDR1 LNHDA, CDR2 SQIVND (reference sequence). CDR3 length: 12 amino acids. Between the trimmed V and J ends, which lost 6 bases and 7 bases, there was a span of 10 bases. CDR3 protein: CASRRGGNEQFF. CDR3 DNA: TGTGCCAGTAGGAGGGGGGGGAATGAGCAGTTCTTC.

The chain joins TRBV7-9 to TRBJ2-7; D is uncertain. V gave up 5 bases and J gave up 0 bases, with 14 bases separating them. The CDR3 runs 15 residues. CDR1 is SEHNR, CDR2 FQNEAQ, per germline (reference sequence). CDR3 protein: CASSPYLDTSYEQYF. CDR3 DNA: TGTGCCAGCAGCCCCTACCTCGACACCTCCTACGAGCAGTACTTC.

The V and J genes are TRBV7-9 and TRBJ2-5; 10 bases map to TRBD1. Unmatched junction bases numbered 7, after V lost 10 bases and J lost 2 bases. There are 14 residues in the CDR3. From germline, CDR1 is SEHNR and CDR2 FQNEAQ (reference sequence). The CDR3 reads CATSRTGGQETQYF. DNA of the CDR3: TGTGCCACCTCCAGGACAGGGGGGCAAGAGACCCAGTACTTC.

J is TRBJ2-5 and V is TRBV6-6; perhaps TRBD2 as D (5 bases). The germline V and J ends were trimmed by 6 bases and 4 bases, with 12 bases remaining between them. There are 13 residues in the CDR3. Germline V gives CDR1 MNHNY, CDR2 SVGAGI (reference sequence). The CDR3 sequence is CASRSGMVETQYF. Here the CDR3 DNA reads TGTGCCAGCAGGTCCGGGATGGTAGAGACCCAGTACTTC.

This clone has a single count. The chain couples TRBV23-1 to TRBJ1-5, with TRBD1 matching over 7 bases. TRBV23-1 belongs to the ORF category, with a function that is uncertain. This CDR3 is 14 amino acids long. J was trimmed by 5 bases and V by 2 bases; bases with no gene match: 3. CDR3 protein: CASSQEGAYQPQHF. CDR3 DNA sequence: TGCGCCAGCAGTCAAGAGGGGGCTTATCAGCCCCAGCATTTT.

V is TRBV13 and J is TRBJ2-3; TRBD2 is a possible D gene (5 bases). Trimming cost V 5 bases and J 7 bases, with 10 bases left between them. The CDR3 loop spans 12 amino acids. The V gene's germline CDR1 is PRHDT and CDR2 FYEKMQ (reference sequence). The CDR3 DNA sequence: TGTGCCAGCAGCCGCGAGGGAAATACGCAGTATTTT. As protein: CASSREGNTQYF.